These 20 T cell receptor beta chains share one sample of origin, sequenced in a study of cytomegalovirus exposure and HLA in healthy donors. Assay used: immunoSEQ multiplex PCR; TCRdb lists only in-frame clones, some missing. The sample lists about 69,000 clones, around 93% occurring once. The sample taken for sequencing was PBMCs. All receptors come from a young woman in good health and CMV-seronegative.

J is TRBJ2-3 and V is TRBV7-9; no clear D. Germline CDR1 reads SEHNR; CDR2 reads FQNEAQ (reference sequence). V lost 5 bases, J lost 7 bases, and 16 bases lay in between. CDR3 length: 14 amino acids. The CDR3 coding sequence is TGTGCCAGCAGCCTTAGCCACTCCACCAATACGCAGTATTTT. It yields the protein CASSLSHSTNTQYF.

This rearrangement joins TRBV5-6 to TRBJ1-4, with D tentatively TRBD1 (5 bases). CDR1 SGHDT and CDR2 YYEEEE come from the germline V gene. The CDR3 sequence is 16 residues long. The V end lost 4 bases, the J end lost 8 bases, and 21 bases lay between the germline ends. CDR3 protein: CASSQNQGRGWEKLFF. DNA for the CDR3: TGTGCCAGCAGCCAAAACCAGGGCCGCGGATGGGAAAAACTGTTTTTT.

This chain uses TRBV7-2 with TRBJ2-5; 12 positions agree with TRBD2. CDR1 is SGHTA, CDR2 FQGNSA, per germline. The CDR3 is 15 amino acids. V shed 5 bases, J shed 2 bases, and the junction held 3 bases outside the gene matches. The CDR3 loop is CASSPGLAGQETQYF. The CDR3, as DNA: TGTGCCAGCAGCCCCGGACTAGCGGGACAAGAGACCCAGTACTTC.

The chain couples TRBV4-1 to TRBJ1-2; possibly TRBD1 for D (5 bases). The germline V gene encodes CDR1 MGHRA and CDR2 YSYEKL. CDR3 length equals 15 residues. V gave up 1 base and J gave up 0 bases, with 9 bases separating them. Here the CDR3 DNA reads TGCGCCAGCAGCCAAGTGACAGAGACTAACTATGGCTACACCTTC. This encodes CASSQVTETNYGYTF.

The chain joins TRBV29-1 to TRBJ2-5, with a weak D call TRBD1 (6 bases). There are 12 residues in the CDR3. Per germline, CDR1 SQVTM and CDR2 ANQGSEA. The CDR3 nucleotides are TGCAGTGGGATCGGACAGCAAGAGACCCAGTACTTC. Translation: CSGIGQQETQYF. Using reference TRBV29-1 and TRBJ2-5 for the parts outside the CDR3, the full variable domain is SAVISQKPSRDICQRGTSLTIQCQVDSQVTMMFWYRQQPGQSLTLIATANQGSEATYESGFVIDKFPISRPNLTFSTLTVSNMSPEDSSIYLCSGIGQQETQYFGPGTRLLVL.

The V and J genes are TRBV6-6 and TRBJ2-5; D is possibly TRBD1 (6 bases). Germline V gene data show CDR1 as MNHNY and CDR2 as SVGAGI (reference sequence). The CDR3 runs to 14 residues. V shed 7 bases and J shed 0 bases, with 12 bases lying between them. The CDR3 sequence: CASTLDSNQETQYF. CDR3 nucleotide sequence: TGTGCCAGCACCCTGGACAGCAACCAAGAGACCCAGTACTTC.

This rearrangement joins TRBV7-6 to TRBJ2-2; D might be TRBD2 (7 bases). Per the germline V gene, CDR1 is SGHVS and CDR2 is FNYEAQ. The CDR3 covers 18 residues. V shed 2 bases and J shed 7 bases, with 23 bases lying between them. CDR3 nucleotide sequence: TGTGCCAGCAGCTTATTGAGTTCCTGGGGGGGCGTAAACGGGGAGCTGTTTTTT. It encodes CASSLLSSWGGVNGELFF. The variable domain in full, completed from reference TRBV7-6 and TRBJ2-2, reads GAGVSQSPRYKVTKRGQDVALRCDPISGHVSLYWYRQALGQGPEFLTYFNYEAQQDKSGLPNDRFSAERPEGSISTLTIQRTEQRDSAMYRCASSLLSSWGGVNGELFFGEGSRLTVL.

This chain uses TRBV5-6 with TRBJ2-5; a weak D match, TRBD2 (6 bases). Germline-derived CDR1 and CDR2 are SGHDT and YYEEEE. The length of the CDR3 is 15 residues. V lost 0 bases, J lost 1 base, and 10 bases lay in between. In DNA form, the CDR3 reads TGTGCCAGCAGCTTGGCCGGAGGGACCCAAGAGACCCAGTACTTC. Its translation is CASSLAGGTQETQYF.

This chain's CDR3 is CASSRGLAGVTQKTDTQYF. The CDR3 coding sequence is TGTGCCAGTAGTAGGGGACTAGCGGGAGTAACGCAGAAAACAGATACGCAGTATTTT. The chain employs TRBV19 and TRBJ2-3, with 14 nucleotides matching TRBD2. In germline, CDR1 is LNHDA, CDR2 SQIVND (reference sequence). The length of the CDR3 is 19 residues. V lost 4 bases and J lost 3; bases outside the gene matches: 12.

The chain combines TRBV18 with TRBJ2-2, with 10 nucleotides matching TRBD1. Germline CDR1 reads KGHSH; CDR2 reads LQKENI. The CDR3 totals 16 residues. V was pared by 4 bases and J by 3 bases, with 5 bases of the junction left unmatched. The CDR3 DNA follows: TGTGCCAGCTCACAACCCGGGACAGGGGACACCGGGGAGCTGTTTTTT. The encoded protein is CASSQPGTGDTGELFF.

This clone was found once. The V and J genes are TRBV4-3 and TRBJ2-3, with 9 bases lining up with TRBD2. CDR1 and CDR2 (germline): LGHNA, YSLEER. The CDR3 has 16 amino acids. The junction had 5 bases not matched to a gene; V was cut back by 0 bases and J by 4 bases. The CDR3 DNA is TGCGCCAGCAGCCAAGATCGAGCGGGGGGCGCAGATACGCAGTATTTT. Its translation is CASSQDRAGGADTQYF.

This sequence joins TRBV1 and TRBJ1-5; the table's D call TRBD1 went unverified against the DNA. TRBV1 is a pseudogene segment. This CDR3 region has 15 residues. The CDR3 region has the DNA TGCACCAGCAGCCATTCACAGGGGATCAATCAGCCCCAGCATTTT. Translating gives CTSSHSQGINQPQHF.

CDR3 protein: CASGIQGTNTEAFF. DNA for the CDR3: TGTGCCAGCGGGATCCAGGGGACGAACACTGAAGCTTTCTTT. The chain uses TRBV6-6 and TRBJ1-1, with D perhaps matching TRBD1 (6 bases). The V gene lost 8 bases and the J gene lost 1 base, with 14 bases spanning the gap. This CDR3 region has 14 residues. CDR1 and CDR2 (germline): MNHNY, SVGAGI (reference sequence).

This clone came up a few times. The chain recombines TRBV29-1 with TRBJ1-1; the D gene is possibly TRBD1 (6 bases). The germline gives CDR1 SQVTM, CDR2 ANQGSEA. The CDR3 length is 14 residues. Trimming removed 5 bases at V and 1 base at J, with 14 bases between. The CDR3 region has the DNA TGCAGCGTTTGGGGGGGCGCAGGGAACACTGAAGCTTTCTTT. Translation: CSVWGGAGNTEAFF. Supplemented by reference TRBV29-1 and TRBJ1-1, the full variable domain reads SAVISQKPSRDICQRGTSLTIQCQVDSQVTMMFWYRQQPGQSLTLIATANQGSEATYESGFVIDKFPISRPNLTFSTLTVSNMSPEDSSIYLCSVWGGAGNTEAFFGQGTRLTVV.

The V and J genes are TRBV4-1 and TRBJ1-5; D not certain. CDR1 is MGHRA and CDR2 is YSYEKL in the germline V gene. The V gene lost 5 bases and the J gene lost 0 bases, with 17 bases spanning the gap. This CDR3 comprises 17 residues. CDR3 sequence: CASSDRAGSDSNQPQHF. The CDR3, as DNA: TGCGCCAGCAGCGACCGAGCAGGTTCGGATAGCAATCAGCCCCAGCATTTT.

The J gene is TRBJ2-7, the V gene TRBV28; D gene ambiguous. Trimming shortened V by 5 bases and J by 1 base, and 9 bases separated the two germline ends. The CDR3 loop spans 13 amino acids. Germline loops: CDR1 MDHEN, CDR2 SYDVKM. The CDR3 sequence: CASSGDLSYEQYF. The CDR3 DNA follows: TGTGCCAGCAGTGGCGACTTGTCCTACGAGCAGTACTTC. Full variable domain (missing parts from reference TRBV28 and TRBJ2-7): DVKVTQSSRYLVKRTGEKVFLECVQDMDHENMFWYRQDPGLGLRLIYFSYDVKMKEKGDIPEGYSVSREKKERFSLILESASTNQTSMYLCASSGDLSYEQYFGPGTRLTVT.

CDR3 coding DNA: TGTGCCAGCAGCCCTGCGGACACCGTGGGGGAGCAGTACTTC. Translated, it gives CASSPADTVGEQYF. This sequence joins TRBV7-9 and TRBJ2-7, with D possibly matching TRBD1 (5 bases). Germline CDR1 reads SEHNR; CDR2 reads FQNEAQ (reference sequence). The CDR3 spans 14 residues. V lost 5 bases and J 7 bases, leaving 18 bases between the germline ends.

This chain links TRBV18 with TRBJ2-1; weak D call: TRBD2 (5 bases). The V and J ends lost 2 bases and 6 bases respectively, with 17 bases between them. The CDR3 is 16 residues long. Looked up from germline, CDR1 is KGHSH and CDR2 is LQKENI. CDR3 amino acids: CASSPGSMAGFNEQFF. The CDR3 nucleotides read TGTGCCAGCTCACCAGGGTCTATGGCGGGCTTCAATGAGCAGTTCTTC.

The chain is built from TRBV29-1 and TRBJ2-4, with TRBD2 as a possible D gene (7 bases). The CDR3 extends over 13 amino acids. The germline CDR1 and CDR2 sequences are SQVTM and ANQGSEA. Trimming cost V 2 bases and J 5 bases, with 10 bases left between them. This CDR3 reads CSVERGGENIQYF. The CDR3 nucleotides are TGCAGCGTTGAAAGGGGGGGGGAAAACATTCAGTACTTC.

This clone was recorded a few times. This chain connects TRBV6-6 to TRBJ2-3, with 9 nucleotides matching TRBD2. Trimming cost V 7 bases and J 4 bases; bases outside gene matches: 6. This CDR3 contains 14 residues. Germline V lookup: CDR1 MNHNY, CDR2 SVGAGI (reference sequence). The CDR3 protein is CASKASGAPDTQYF. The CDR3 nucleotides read TGTGCCAGCAAGGCTAGCGGGGCTCCAGATACGCAGTATTTT.